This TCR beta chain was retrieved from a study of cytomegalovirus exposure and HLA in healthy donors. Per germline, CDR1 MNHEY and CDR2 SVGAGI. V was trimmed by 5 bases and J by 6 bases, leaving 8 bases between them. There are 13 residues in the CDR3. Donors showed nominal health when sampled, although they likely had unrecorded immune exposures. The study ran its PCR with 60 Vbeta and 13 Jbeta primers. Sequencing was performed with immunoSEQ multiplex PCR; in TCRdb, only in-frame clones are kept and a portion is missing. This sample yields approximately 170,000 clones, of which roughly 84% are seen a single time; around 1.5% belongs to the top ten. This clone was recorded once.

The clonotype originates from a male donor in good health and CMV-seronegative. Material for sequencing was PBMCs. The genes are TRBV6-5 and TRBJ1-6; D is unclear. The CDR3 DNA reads TGTGCCAGCAGTACACACACTAATTCACCCCTCCACTTT. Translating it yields CASSTHTNSPLHF.